This T cell receptor (beta chain) emerged from a study of T cells after yellow fever vaccination. One entry per CDR3 protein, called by TCRdb with MiXCR from the 5' RACE reads. The sample includes fewer than 650,000 distinct CDR3 sequences, 20% to 25% of them seen just once. Study-wide results and limits: Subsequent booster samples again held most clones from primary vaccination (96% CD4, 85% to 90% CD8).

With regard to this clonotype: The antigen is not known.

The TCR was taken from a man aged 18-30 years who received the YFV17D yellow fever vaccine. This specimen was PBMCs, taken roughly 23 days after the first yellow fever vaccination.

CDR3 nucleotide sequence: TGTGCCAGCAGTGCACAGGCCCCAGATACGCAGTATTTT. Its translation is CASSAQAPDTQYF. This chain links TRBV25-1 with TRBJ2-3; possibly TRBD1 for D (5 bases). V shed 4 bases and J shed 4 bases, with 9 bases lying between them. This CDR3 contains 13 residues. Germline lookup yields CDR1 MGHDK and CDR2 SYGVNS.